This entry lists 21 T cell receptor beta chains sequenced from one sample in a study of blood T cells in healthy people across ages. Then a second PCR, running roughly 7 to 11 cycles, was carried out with a sample-barcoded 5' primer and a J-beta primer mix. MiXCR, run by TCRdb on the 5' RACE reads, gives a single entry per CDR3 protein. The profile covers about 1.1 million distinct CDR3 sequences, with 30% to 40% appearing a single time and under 15% taken by the ten largest. The specimen sequenced was blood. These receptors originate from a man younger than 30 in good health.

This clonotype occurred a few times. The chain is built from TRBV6-1 and TRBJ1-2; D is undetermined. V was cut by 6 bases and J by 4 bases, with 15 bases left in between. This CDR3 is 14 amino acids long. The germline V gene encodes CDR1 MNHNS and CDR2 SASEGT. The CDR3 region has the DNA TGTGCCAGCAGGCTCGACGGGTCCCCCTATGGCTACACCTTC. Translation gives CASRLDGSPYGYTF.

This clonotype was seen only a few times. The rearrangement joins TRBV27 to TRBJ1-6, with no clear D. Germline V CDR1 and CDR2: MNHEY, SMNVEV (reference sequence). Trimming removed 3 bases at V and 5 bases at J, with 14 bases between. This CDR3 has 16 amino acids. DNA of the CDR3: TGTGCCAGCAGTTTCTCTCCGGGTCGGGATAATTCACCCCTCCACTTT. It specifies CASSFSPGRDNSPLHF.

This clonotype showed up just once. V and J are TRBV20-1 and TRBJ2-4; 10 nucleotides line up with TRBD1. The DNA end lines up better with TRBJ2-7; the J call may be wrong. CDR1 is DFQATT and CDR2 is SNEGSKA in the germline V gene (reference sequence). CDR3 size: 14 residues. The CDR3 reads CSGTSRDRGYEQYF. DNA of the CDR3: TGCAGTGGGACGTCCCGGGACAGGGGATACGAGCAGTACTTC.

This chain links TRBV5-6 with TRBJ2-7; D may match TRBD1 or TRBD2 (5 bases each). Germline CDR1 is SGHDT and CDR2 is YYEEEE. Deletions cut 1 base from V and 3 bases from J, with 17 bases between. The CDR3 spans 16 residues. The CDR3 sequence: CASSLSPFGDLYEQYF. In DNA, the CDR3 is TGTGCCAGCAGCTTGTCCCCTTTTGGGGACCTCTACGAGCAGTACTTC.

This clonotype showed up just a few times. The gene calls are TRBV20-1 and TRBJ2-5; D unclear. The CDR3 totals 11 residues. The V gene's germline CDR1 is DFQATT and CDR2 SNEGSKA (reference sequence). The V gene lost 6 bases and the J gene lost 11 bases, with 16 bases spanning the gap. The CDR3 region has the DNA TGCAGTGCCCTGCAGAGAAATGAGCAGTACTTC. It yields the protein CSALQRNEQYF.

The J gene is TRBJ1-2, the V gene TRBV20-1; no definite D call. V lost 3 bases, J lost 7 bases, and 18 bases lay in between. The CDR3 totals 14 residues. Germline CDR1 and CDR2: DFQATT and SNEGSKA (reference sequence). CDR3 nucleotides: TGCAGTGCTAGGCCTCAATTGGAGTCCCTTGGCTACACCTTC. Its translation is CSARPQLESLGYTF.

This clonotype was recorded a few times. The chain links TRBV21-1 to TRBJ2-5; the table's D gene call, TRBD2, was not cross checked with the DNA. The J call may be incorrect, as the DNA end agrees better with TRBJ2-7. TRBV21-1 is a listed pseudogene. The CDR3 extends over 15 amino acids. This chain's CDR3 is CASSFTGASFDEQYF. CDR3 sequence (DNA): TGTGCCAGCAGTTTCACAGGGGCCTCCTTCGACGAGCAGTACTTC.

The rearrangement links TRBV5-1 to TRBJ1-1; 8 bases are shared with TRBD1. J lost 5 bases, V lost 2 bases, and 8 bases had no gene match. The CDR3 extends over 15 amino acids. CDR1 and CDR2 from the germline V gene are SGHRS and YFSETQ. Here the CDR3 reads CASSLIQTGATEAFF. The CDR3 DNA reads as TGCGCCAGCAGCTTAATCCAGACAGGGGCAACTGAAGCTTTCTTT.

The table lists this clonotype with a few counts. The V call is TRBV12-5, the J call TRBJ2-7; the match to TRBD2 covers 9 bases. The CDR3 consists of 15 residues. The ends lost 3 bases at V and 3 bases at J; junction bases unmatched: 6. Germline CDR1 LGHNT, CDR2 FRNRAP. This CDR3 is CASGLGLAGLYEQYF. In nucleotides, the CDR3 is TGTGCTAGTGGTTTAGGGCTAGCGGGGCTCTACGAGCAGTACTTC.

J is TRBJ1-1 and V is TRBV20-1; no definite D call. CDR3 length equals 14 residues. V was trimmed by 0 bases and J by 5 bases, leaving 13 bases between them. The germline CDR1 and CDR2 sequences are DFQATT and SNEGSKA (reference sequence). The CDR3 DNA is TGCAGTGCTAGAGATGGTGGTGGGCTTACTGAAGCTTTCTTT. It is translated as CSARDGGGLTEAFF.

This clonotype was seen a handful of times. The gene calls are TRBV12-3 or TRBV12-4 and TRBJ1-2; D remains unclear. The CDR3 is 15 amino acids. V was shortened by 2 bases and J by 0 bases, with 10 bases between the two germline ends. This CDR3 reads CASSLTGQANYGYTF. The CDR3 region has the DNA TGTGCCAGCAGTTTAACGGGCCAAGCTAACTATGGCTACACCTTC.

This clonotype was detected only a few times. V and J are TRBV24-1 and TRBJ2-1; 8 bases align to TRBD1. The CDR3 sequence is 14 residues long. The V segment lost 4 bases and the J segment 9 bases; nucleotides outside the gene matches: 7. Germline V gives CDR1 KGHDR, CDR2 SFDVKD. The DNA of the CDR3 is TGTGCCACCAGTGACCGGACAGGGAAGAGTGAGCAGTTCTTC. Protein sequence: CATSDRTGKSEQFF.

The table lists this clonotype with many counts. This chain connects TRBV9 to TRBJ2-2; D is unclear. Germline V gives CDR1 SGDLS, CDR2 YYNGEE. With 0 bases removed from V and 0 bases from J, the gap between germline ends came to 9 bases. The CDR3 loop spans 16 amino acids. This CDR3 reads CASSVVPSPNTGELFF. DNA for the CDR3: TGTGCCAGCAGCGTAGTTCCAAGCCCGAACACCGGGGAGCTGTTTTTT. Complete variable domain (other parts from reference TRBV9 and TRBJ2-2): DSGVTQTPKHLITATGQRVTLRCSPRSGDLSVYWYQQSLDQGLQFLIQYYNGEERAKGNILERFSAQQFPDLHSELNLSSLELGDSALYFCASSVVPSPNTGELFFGEGSRLTVL.

V is TRBV29-1 and J is TRBJ1-1; possible D gene TRBD1, 6 bases. Trimming cost V 3 bases and J 2 bases, with 13 bases left between them. The CDR3 runs to 14 residues. Germline loops: CDR1 SQVTM, CDR2 ANQGSEA. The CDR3 spells CSVDLQGLNTEAFF. CDR3 sequence (DNA): TGCAGCGTTGACCTTCAGGGGCTAAACACTGAAGCTTTCTTT.

The genes are TRBV12-3 or TRBV12-4 and TRBJ2-1, with D possibly matching TRBD2 (5 bases). The germline V and J ends were trimmed by 5 bases and 5 bases, with 13 bases remaining between them. The CDR3 contains 14 residues. The CDR3 coding sequence is TGTGCCAGCAGTGCGGGCCACGGAAACAATGAGCAGTTCTTC. This encodes CASSAGHGNNEQFF.

The chain carries TRBV20-1 and TRBJ2-7; no firm D call. CDR1 and CDR2 from the germline V gene are DFQATT and SNEGSKA (reference sequence). V lost 4 bases to trimming and J lost 6 bases, with 19 bases between them. CDR3 length: 14 amino acids. CDR3 amino acids: CSATSAQALGEQYF. The CDR3 nucleotides are TGCAGTGCTACCTCTGCGCAGGCCTTAGGCGAGCAGTACTTC.

This clonotype has at least ten counts. The V gene is TRBV12-3 or TRBV12-4, the J gene TRBJ2-7; D perhaps matches TRBD1 (5 bases). The CDR3 loop spans 11 amino acids. The CDR3 region has the DNA TGTCACCGTAGACAGAGCTACGAGCAGTACTTC. Translated: CHRRQSYEQYF.

This sequence joins TRBV6-2 or TRBV6-3 and TRBJ2-1; no clear D gene. The CDR3 length is 13 residues. V was pared by 5 bases and J by 10 bases, with 15 bases between. In germline, CDR1 is MNHEY, CDR2 SVGEGT. CDR3 region: CASSPVRPEEQFF. Here the CDR3 DNA reads TGTGCCAGCAGTCCTGTTCGACCGGAGGAGCAGTTCTTC.

Concerning this clonotype: A much larger clone is a single base away; this may be a read error. This rearrangement joins TRBV12-5 to TRBJ2-3; D possibly corresponds to TRBD2 (6 bases). V lost 3 bases to trimming and J lost 4 bases, with 8 bases between them. CDR3 length equals 13 residues. Germline V gives CDR1 LGHNT, CDR2 FRNRAP. CDR3 loop: CASGFGSADTQYF. As DNA, the CDR3 is TGTGCTAGTGGTTTCGGGAGCGCAGATACGCAGTATTTT.

In this sample, this clonotype turned up many times. The genes are TRBV6-2 or TRBV6-3 and TRBJ2-4; D remains ambiguous. CDR1 is MNHEY and CDR2 is SVGEGT in the germline V gene. The CDR3 spans 11 residues. The ends were cut back, 2 bases at V and 7 bases at J, with 3 bases in the middle. The CDR3 is CASSYGNIQYF. The CDR3 DNA follows: TGTGCCAGCAGTTACGGTAACATTCAGTACTTC.

The rearrangement joins TRBV4-3 to TRBJ1-2; tentatively, D is TRBD1 (6 bases). V lost 2 bases to trimming and J lost 9 bases, with 22 bases between them. Germline V gene lookup returns CDR1 LGHNA and CDR2 YSLEER. The CDR3 is made up of 16 amino acids. This chain's CDR3 is CASSQRGGGRICSYTF. The CDR3 DNA reads as TGCGCCAGCAGCCAAAGGGGAGGGGGTAGGATTTGTAGCTACACCTTC.